This T cell receptor beta chain was captured by sequencing in a study of cytomegalovirus exposure and HLA in healthy donors. General observations from the study: Fewer N-insertions than the roughly 700-donor mean were reportedly shown by an Asian-associated ancestry cluster in a later analysis. Reportedly, HLA-A and HLA-B alleles of most subjects were accurately predicted from TCR beta.

The V end was cut by 8 bases, the J end by 3 bases, with 17 bases between. Per the germline V gene, CDR1 is MNHNY and CDR2 is SVGAGI (reference sequence). This CDR3 has 15 amino acids. Vbeta (60) and Jbeta (13) primers were used in the PCR. Only in-frame clones appear in the TCRdb table, and some are missing; sequencing was by immunoSEQ multiplex PCR. The sample yields nearly 110,000 clones, roughly 75% seen once. As to this clone: Its antigen remains unknown.

Sequencing was performed on PBMCs. This chain joins TRBV6-6 and TRBJ1-5; D is unresolved. The clonotype comes from a man aged 35 to 55 in good health and CMV-seronegative. CDR3: CASLLDTLNNQPQHF. The CDR3 region has the DNA TGTGCCAGCCTACTCGACACGCTTAACAATCAGCCCCAGCATTTT.